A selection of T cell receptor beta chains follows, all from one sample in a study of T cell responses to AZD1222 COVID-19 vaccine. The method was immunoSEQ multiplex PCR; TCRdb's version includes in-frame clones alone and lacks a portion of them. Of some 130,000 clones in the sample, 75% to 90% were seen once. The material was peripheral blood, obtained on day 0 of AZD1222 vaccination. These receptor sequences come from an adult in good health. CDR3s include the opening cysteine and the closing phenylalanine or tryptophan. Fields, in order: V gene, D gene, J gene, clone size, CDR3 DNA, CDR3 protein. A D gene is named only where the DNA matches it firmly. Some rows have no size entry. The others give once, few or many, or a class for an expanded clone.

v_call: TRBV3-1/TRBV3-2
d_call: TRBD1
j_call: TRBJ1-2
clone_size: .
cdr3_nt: TGTGCCAGCAGCCAAGTAAAGACAGGGGGCTACACCTTC
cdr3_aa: CASSQVKTGGYTF

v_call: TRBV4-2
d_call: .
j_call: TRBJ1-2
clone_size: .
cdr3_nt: TGTGCCAGCAGCCAAGGAAGGGGTGGGACCTATGGCTACACCTTC
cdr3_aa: CASSQGRGGTYGYTF

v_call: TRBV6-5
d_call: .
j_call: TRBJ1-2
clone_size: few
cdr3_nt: TGTGCCAGCAGTTACTTAGACACAGGGTTAGATGGCTACACCTTC
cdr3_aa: CASSYLDTGLDGYTF

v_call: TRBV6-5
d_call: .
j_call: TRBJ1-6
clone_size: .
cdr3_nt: TGTGCCAGTGGGCCGGGACGGGGAAATTCACCCCTCCACTTT
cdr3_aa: CASGPGRGNSPLHF

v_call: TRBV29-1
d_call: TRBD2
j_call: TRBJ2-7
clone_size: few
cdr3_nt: TGCAGCGTCGGGACTAGCGGAAACGAGCAGTACTTC
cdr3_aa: CSVGTSGNEQYF

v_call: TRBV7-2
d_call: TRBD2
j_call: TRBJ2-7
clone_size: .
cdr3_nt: TGTGCCAGCCGCCCCGGGGGGGGGCGGGGGAGAGCCTACGAGCAGTACTTC
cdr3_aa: CASRPGGGRGRAYEQYF

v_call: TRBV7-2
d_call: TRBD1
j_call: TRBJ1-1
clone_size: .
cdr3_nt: TGTGCCAGCAGCTTGCAAGGACAGGCGAACACTGAAGCTTTCTTT
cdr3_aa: CASSLQGQANTEAFF

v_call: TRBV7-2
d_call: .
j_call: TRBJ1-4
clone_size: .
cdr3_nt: TGTGCCAGCAGCTCCCAACAGGGAATCACTAATGAAAAACTGTTTTTT
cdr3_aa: CASSSQQGITNEKLFF

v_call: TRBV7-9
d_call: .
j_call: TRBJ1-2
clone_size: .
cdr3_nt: TGTGCCAGCCAACCCGACAGGTTGTCTAACTATGGCTACACCTTC
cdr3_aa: CASQPDRLSNYGYTF

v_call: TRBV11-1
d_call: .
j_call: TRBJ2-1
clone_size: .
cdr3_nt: TGTGCCAGCAGCTATCACACAGGGAATAGCTACAATGAGCAGTTCTTC
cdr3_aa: CASSYHTGNSYNEQFF